This entry describes one T cell receptor beta chain. Its antigen remains unknown. It was with 60 Vbeta and 13 Jbeta primers that the PCR ran. Generated by immunoSEQ multiplex PCR, the TCRdb table keeps only in-frame clones and is missing some. The repertoire holds over 100,000 clones, with around 78% as singletons. This specimen belongs to a study of cytomegalovirus exposure and HLA in healthy donors. General observations from the study: In an earlier analysis, about 87% or about 30%: the productive usage of most TCR beta V segments. TCR sequences were mostly rare, though some public TCRs occurred in many donors.

The donors comprised healthy bone marrow donors. The sample was PBMCs. The source of this sequence is a woman under 40 in good health and CMV-seropositive.

CDR3 sequence reads: CASSPTASSGNTIYF. DNA for the CDR3: TGTGCCAGCAGTCCTACAGCTTCTTCTGGAAACACCATATATTTT. The V gene is TRBV6-6, the J gene TRBJ1-3; D ambiguous. The CDR3 sequence is 15 residues long. The ends were cut back, 5 bases at V and 1 base at J, with 12 bases in the middle. Germline CDR1 reads MNHNY; CDR2 reads SVGAGI (reference sequence).